This entry lists 26 T cell receptor beta chains sequenced from one sample in a study of technical replicates of blood from a few donors. Assay used: immunoSEQ multiplex PCR; TCRdb lists only in-frame clones, some missing. Here the sample spans 60,000 to 65,000 clones, around 88% being singletons. The sequenced sample was PBMCs. The receptors here all came from a human donor in good health. Some clones in this sample may be carry-over from other donors' samples.

This clone was counted many times. The rearrangement uses TRBV5-1 and TRBJ2-1; 7 bases align to TRBD1. Germline V gives CDR1 SGHRS, CDR2 YFSETQ. The ends lost 4 bases at V and 3 bases at J; junction bases unmatched: 4. The CDR3 spans 14 residues. This CDR3 is CASSRAGGYNEQFF. For the CDR3, the DNA is TGCGCCAGCAGCAGGGCAGGGGGCTACAATGAGCAGTTCTTC.

The chain links TRBV7-2 to TRBJ2-5, with D possibly being TRBD1 (6 bases). The CDR3 has 13 residues. The germline V gene encodes CDR1 SGHTA and CDR2 FQGNSA. Trimming cost V 5 bases and J 4 bases, with 11 bases left between them. The CDR3: CASSRTRGETQYF. The CDR3 nucleotides are TGTGCCAGCAGCCGGACCAGGGGAGAGACCCAGTACTTC.

V is TRBV5-4 and J is TRBJ2-5; weak D call: TRBD1 (6 bases). This CDR3 is 14 amino acids long. Germline assignment: CDR1 SGHNT and CDR2 YYREEE (reference sequence). Trimming took off 4 bases at V and 4 bases at J, with 14 bases between the two ends. The CDR3 sequence is CASSPSGTRETQYF. Written as DNA, the CDR3 is TGTGCCAGCAGCCCGAGTGGGACAAGAGAGACCCAGTACTTC.

The rearrangement links TRBV19 to TRBJ2-5; weak D call: TRBD2 (7 bases). Deletions cut 5 bases from V and 2 bases from J, with 21 bases between. There are 17 residues in the CDR3. CDR1 LNHDA and CDR2 SQIVND come from the germline V gene (reference sequence). CDR3 protein: CASSSLQGVGGQETQYF. Here the CDR3 DNA reads TGTGCCAGTAGTTCACTACAGGGTGTGGGGGGGCAAGAGACCCAGTACTTC.

The chain joins TRBV4-1 to TRBJ1-1; D uncertain. V was pared by 4 bases and J by 3 bases, with 12 bases between. The CDR3 length is 14 residues. The germline V gene encodes CDR1 MGHRA and CDR2 YSYEKL. CDR3 region: CASSPLGSHTEAFF. Written as DNA, the CDR3 is TGCGCCAGCAGCCCCTTGGGGAGTCACACTGAAGCTTTCTTT.

DNA for the CDR3: TGCGCCAGCTCGTTAGCCGTTGATGGCCGGGAGCAGTACTTC. Its protein is CASSLAVDGREQYF. The chain joins TRBV5-1 to TRBJ2-7; D is unclear. Germline loops: CDR1 SGHRS, CDR2 YFSETQ. The ends were cut back, 7 bases at V and 7 bases at J, with 21 bases in the middle. CDR3 length equals 14 residues. The variable domain in full, completed from reference TRBV5-1 and TRBJ2-7, reads KAGVTQTPRYLIKTRGQQVTLSCSPISGHRSVSWYQQTPGQGLQFLFEYFSETQRNKGNFPGRFSGRQFSNSRSEMNVSTLELGDSALYLCASSLAVDGREQYFGPGTRLTVT.

This clone was counted a single time. The rearrangement joins TRBV4-1 to TRBJ2-7, with D possibly TRBD2 on 6 matching bases. This CDR3 has 18 amino acids. Germline V lookup: CDR1 MGHRA, CDR2 YSYEKL. V shed 3 bases and J shed 2 bases, with 23 bases lying between them. The CDR3 nucleotides are TGCGCCAGCAGCCAGGGACTTAGTGGCGCGGGCCTGACCTACGAGCAGTACTTC. It codes for CASSQGLSGAGLTYEQYF.

The chain is built from TRBV4-2 and TRBJ2-7, with a possible D match to TRBD1 (5 bases). CDR3 length: 16 residues. Germline CDR1 reads LGHNA; CDR2 reads YNFKEQ. The V end was cut by 1 base, the J end by 3 bases, with 16 bases between. CDR3 DNA: TGTGCCAGCAGCCAAGTCTCGTGGCAGGGATTCTACGAGCAGTACTTC. Amino acid sequence: CASSQVSWQGFYEQYF.

The chain combines TRBV6-5 with TRBJ2-7; 10 bases fit TRBD2. From germline, CDR1 is MNHEY and CDR2 SVGAGI. The CDR3 loop spans 15 amino acids. V lost 5 bases and J lost 6; bases outside the gene matches: 10. The CDR3 DNA is TGTGCCAGCAGTACACGACTAGCGGGCCAAGTCGAGCAGTACTTC. It translates to CASSTRLAGQVEQYF.

The rearrangement uses TRBV5-4 and TRBJ2-1, with 14 bases that match TRBD2. The germline V gene encodes CDR1 SGHNT and CDR2 YYREEE (reference sequence). This CDR3 comprises 18 residues. V dropped 5 bases and J dropped 0; count of bases not matched to a gene: 7. CDR3 nucleotides: TGTGCCAGCAGGCCCGGGACTAGCGGGGGCAGCTCCTACAATGAGCAGTTCTTC. Its translation is CASRPGTSGGSSYNEQFF.

The CDR3 reads CASSFTTGVAYGYTF. The CDR3 DNA follows: TGTGCCAGCAGTTTTACAACAGGGGTGGCCTATGGCTACACCTTC. The chain employs TRBV27 and TRBJ1-2, with TRBD1 matching 7 bases. The CDR3 contains 15 residues. The germline CDR1 and CDR2 sequences are MNHEY and SMNVEV (reference sequence). V shed 3 bases, J shed 4 bases, and the junction held 8 bases outside the gene matches.

The J gene is TRBJ2-3, the V gene TRBV12-5, with 10 positions matching TRBD1. V trimming: 2 bases; J trimming: 6 bases; junction bases outside the gene matches: 5. There are 15 residues in the CDR3. CDR1 is LGHNT, CDR2 FRNRAP, per germline. The DNA for the CDR3 is TGTGCTAGTGGTTTGTGGACAGGGGGAACGGATACGCAGTATTTT. This sequence encodes CASGLWTGGTDTQYF.

The rearrangement uses TRBV7-2 and TRBJ1-3; no clear D gene. The CDR3 extends over 15 amino acids. The germline gives CDR1 SGHTA, CDR2 FQGNSA. The germline V and J ends were trimmed by 1 base and 0 bases, with 7 bases remaining between them. CDR3 in amino acids: CASSLDQVSGNTIYF. CDR3 DNA sequence: TGTGCCAGCAGCTTAGACCAGGTCTCTGGAAACACCATATATTTT.

V gene TRBV23-1 combines with J gene TRBJ1-3; possibly TRBD1 for D (6 bases). TRBV23-1 is an open reading frame whose function is uncertain. V gave up 0 bases and J gave up 6 bases, with 12 bases separating them. This CDR3 has 15 residues. Written as DNA, the CDR3 is TGCGCCAGCAGTCAATCCCCCACAGGGAAAAACACCATATATTTT. As protein: CASSQSPTGKNTIYF.

The rearrangement joins TRBV18 to TRBJ2-7; 7 bases map to TRBD1. After removal of 7 bases from V and 2 bases from J, the junction contained 11 bases not matched to a gene. This CDR3 is built from 15 residues. Germline V lookup: CDR1 KGHSH, CDR2 LQKENI. In nucleotides, the CDR3 is TGTGCCAGCTACGCTCCCGAGACAGGGACCTACGAGCAGTACTTC. It is translated as CASYAPETGTYEQYF.

This clone was picked up a small number of times. The chain carries TRBV7-3 and TRBJ2-7; 10 bases line up with TRBD1. After removal of 5 bases from V and 5 bases from J, the junction contained 6 bases not matched to a gene. The CDR3 extends over 14 amino acids. CDR1 and CDR2 from the germline V gene are SGHTA and FQGTGA. In nucleotides, the CDR3 is TGTGCCAGCAGCCCTGGGACAGGGGCCCACGAGCAGTACTTC. It is translated as CASSPGTGAHEQYF. The full variable domain, in which reference TRBV7-3 and TRBJ2-7 provide the parts outside the CDR3, is GAGVSQTPSNKVTEKGKYVELRCDPISGHTALYWYRQSLGQGPEFLIYFQGTGAADDSGLPNDRFFAVRPEGSVSTLKIQRTERGDSAVYLCASSPGTGAHEQYFGPGTRLTVT.

As regards this clone: An end of the junction does not agree with germline; a read error may underlie this. The gene calls are TRBV7-9 and TRBJ1-1; 9 nucleotides align to TRBD1. This CDR3 is 11 amino acids long. CDR1 and CDR2 from the germline V gene are SEHNR and FQNEAQ (reference sequence). CDR3 coding DNA: TGTGCCAGCAGCCAGGGACAGGGAGCGAATTTT. It specifies CASSQGQGANF.

The rearrangement joins TRBV19 to TRBJ1-1; D is possibly TRBD1 (6 bases). The V gene lost 3 bases and the J gene lost 5 bases, with 10 bases spanning the gap. Germline V gives CDR1 LNHDA, CDR2 SQIVND (reference sequence). The CDR3 consists of 13 residues. The CDR3 protein is CASSMQGFTEAFF. Here the CDR3 DNA reads TGTGCCAGTAGTATGCAGGGGTTTACTGAAGCTTTCTTT.

The gene calls are TRBV7-2 and TRBJ2-7; maybe TRBD1 (5 bases). This CDR3 spans 17 amino acids. Trimming removed 4 bases at V and 2 bases at J, with 21 bases between. Per the germline V gene, CDR1 is SGHTA and CDR2 is FQGNSA. The CDR3 nucleotides are TGTGCCAGCAGCTCCCGGACACCTGAACAGAAGACCTACGAGCAGTACTTC. It encodes CASSSRTPEQKTYEQYF.

V usage is TRBV7-2 and J usage is TRBJ2-7; D is possibly TRBD2 (5 bases). Trimming took off 5 bases at V and 6 bases at J, with 11 bases between the two ends. This CDR3 is 12 amino acids long. Germline assignment: CDR1 SGHTA and CDR2 FQGNSA. The CDR3, as DNA: TGTGCCAGCAGCCTCACTAGAAGCGAGCAGTACTTC. It translates to CASSLTRSEQYF.

This clone occurred once. The rearrangement joins TRBV7-8 to TRBJ2-2; possibly TRBD1 for D (6 bases). V dropped 5 bases and J dropped 1 base, with 14 bases sitting between them. The CDR3 covers 16 residues. The germline CDR1 and CDR2 sequences are SGHVS and FQNEAQ. The CDR3 DNA reads TGTGCCAGCAGCGCGGACAGATTTGGGAACACCGGGGAGCTGTTTTTT. Protein sequence: CASSADRFGNTGELFF.

The chain carries TRBV9 and TRBJ2-3; 11 nucleotides agree with TRBD2. Looked up from germline, CDR1 is SGDLS and CDR2 is YYNGEE. The CDR3 length is 20 residues. J gave up 3 bases and V 4 bases, and 19 bases lay outside the gene matches. The CDR3 nucleotides are TGTGCCAGCAGCCTAAAGGGCTTAGCGGGAGGGCCTGGAGTAACAGATACGCAGTATTTT. Encoded protein: CASSLKGLAGGPGVTDTQYF.

This clone ranks as medium-sized. The chain is built from TRBV29-1 and TRBJ2-1; 10 nucleotides match TRBD2. The CDR3 sequence is 15 residues long. From germline, CDR1 is SQVTM and CDR2 ANQGSEA. J lost 5 bases, V lost 5 bases, and 9 bases had no gene match. CDR3 amino acids: CSVPTGTSENNEQFF. The CDR3 DNA reads as TGCAGCGTTCCGACCGGGACTAGCGAAAACAATGAGCAGTTCTTC.

The CDR3 DNA reads as TGTGCCAGTAGTATAAGGACAGGGGACAATGAGCAGTTCTTC. Translated, it gives CASSIRTGDNEQFF. V gene TRBV19 combines with J gene TRBJ2-1, with 9 nucleotides matching TRBD1. V gave up 2 bases and J gave up 5 bases; unmatched junction bases: 1. Germline V gene sequence: CDR1 LNHDA, CDR2 SQIVND (reference sequence). The CDR3 runs 14 residues.

This sequence joins TRBV5-1 and TRBJ1-6; D gene ambiguous. Per germline, CDR1 SGHRS and CDR2 YFSETQ. V was trimmed by 4 bases and J by 9 bases, leaving 17 bases between them. The CDR3 spans 15 residues. DNA for the CDR3: TGCGCCAGCAGCCTATCCGGGGTAAATCTTTCACCCCTCCACTTT. Protein sequence: CASSLSGVNLSPLHF.

V gene TRBV2 combines with J gene TRBJ2-7; 8 bases line up with TRBD1. Germline lookup yields CDR1 SNHLY and CDR2 FYNNEI. The CDR3 consists of 13 residues. The ends lost 6 bases at V and 5 bases at J; junction bases unmatched: 6. CDR3 bases: TGTGCCAGCAGCCGGGACAGGCACGACGAGCAGTACTTC. It translates to CASSRDRHDEQYF.